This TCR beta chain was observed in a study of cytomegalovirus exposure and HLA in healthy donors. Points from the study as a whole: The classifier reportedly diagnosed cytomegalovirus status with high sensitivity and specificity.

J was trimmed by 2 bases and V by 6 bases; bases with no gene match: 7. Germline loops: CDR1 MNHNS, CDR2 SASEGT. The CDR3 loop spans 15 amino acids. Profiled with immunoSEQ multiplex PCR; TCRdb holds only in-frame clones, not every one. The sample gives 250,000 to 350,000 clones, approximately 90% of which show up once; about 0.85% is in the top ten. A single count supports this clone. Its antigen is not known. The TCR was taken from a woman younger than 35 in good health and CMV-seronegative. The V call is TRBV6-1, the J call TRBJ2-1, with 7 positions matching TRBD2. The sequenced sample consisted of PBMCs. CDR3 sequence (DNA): TGTGCCAGCAGCCCTCTAGCGGCCCCCTACAATGAGCAGTTCTTC. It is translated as CASSPLAAPYNEQFF.